This section outlines one T cell receptor (beta chain) sequence together with its context. This specimen comes from a study of OX40 agonist ivuxolimab in advanced cancers. Study-wide context: The study treated patients with ivuxolimab, an agonistic anti-OX40 (CD134) antibody.

Some clones are missing from TCRdb's copy, which holds only in-frame ones; the method was immunoSEQ multiplex PCR. The data show 70,000 to 95,000 clones, roughly 94% seen once. CDR3 length equals 15 residues. Trimming pared 5 bases from V and 3 bases from J, leaving 16 bases between. CDR1 is MNHNS and CDR2 is SASEGT in the germline V gene. The chain uses TRBV6-1 and TRBJ1-1; a possible D gene is TRBD1 (6 bases). This clonotype originated in an adult with an advanced solid tumor such as melanoma, head and neck, liver or kidney cancer. This sample comprised CD4+ or CD8+ T cells sorted from blood, obtained in a trial of the OX40 agonist ivuxolimab. The DNA for the CDR3 is TGTGCCAGCAGTCAGGACAGCCTACAGGACACTGAAGCTTTCTTT. This gives the protein CASSQDSLQDTEAFF.